The 15 T cell receptor beta chains in this list originate from one sample, sequenced in a study of blood T cell repertoires in COVID-19. Produced via immunoSEQ multiplex PCR; TCRdb's table is partial and in-frame only. This table has about 180,000 clones, around 84% appearing once. Sequenced input: peripheral blood. The source of these receptors is a man aged 50 or older with active or convalescent COVID-19.

This chain connects TRBV19 to TRBJ1-5; a possible D gene is TRBD1 (6 bases). V was shortened by 3 bases and J by 1 base, with 10 bases between the two germline ends. The CDR3 runs to 15 residues. The germline V gene encodes CDR1 LNHDA and CDR2 SQIVND (reference sequence). CDR3 residues: CASSMSRGSNQPQHF. The DNA of the CDR3 is TGTGCCAGTAGTATGAGCAGGGGAAGCAATCAGCCCCAGCATTTT.

The genes are TRBV19 and TRBJ2-3; the match to TRBD2 covers 14 bases. Germline lookup yields CDR1 LNHDA and CDR2 SQIVND (reference sequence). The CDR3 loop spans 16 amino acids. The V gene end was trimmed by 6 bases and the J gene end by 5 bases; junction bases not matched to a gene: 7. The CDR3, as DNA: TGTGCCAGTAGCCCGGGACTAGCGGGAGTAGGAGATACGCAGTATTTT. Its protein is CASSPGLAGVGDTQYF.

This chain links TRBV5-6 with TRBJ2-2; TRBD1 aligns across 7 bases. Trimming cost V 3 bases and J 1 base; bases outside gene matches: 3. The germline CDR1 and CDR2 sequences are SGHDT and YYEEEE. CDR3 length: 15 residues. CDR3 residues: CASSSTGRNTGELFF. The DNA for the CDR3 is TGTGCCAGCAGCTCGACAGGGAGGAACACCGGGGAGCTGTTTTTT. The variable domain in full, completed from reference TRBV5-6 and TRBJ2-2, reads DAGVTQSPTHLIKTRGQQVTLRCSPKSGHDTVSWYQQALGQGPQFIFQYYEEEERQRGNFPDRFSGHQFPNYSSELNVNALLLGDSALYLCASSSTGRNTGELFFGEGSRLTVL.

This clone was detected only once. The chain is built from TRBV3-1 (or the pseudogene TRBV3-2) and TRBJ1-1; TRBD1 matches 8 bases. Looked up from germline, CDR1 is LGHDT and CDR2 is YNNKEL (reference sequence). CDR3 length: 16 residues. After removal of 4 bases from V and 1 base from J, the junction contained 8 bases not matched to a gene. The CDR3 DNA sequence: TGTGCCAGCAGCCTAATGACAGGGGCCAGGAACACTGAAGCTTTCTTT. Its translation: CASSLMTGARNTEAFF.

The chain links TRBV7-9 to TRBJ2-2; 8 bases fit TRBD1. V lost 2 bases, J lost 4 bases, and 3 bases stayed unmatched. The CDR3 runs to 15 residues. CDR1 and CDR2 from the germline V gene are SEHNR and FQNEAQ (reference sequence). CDR3 amino acids: CASSLSTGATGELFF. In DNA form, the CDR3 reads TGTGCCAGCAGCTTATCGACAGGGGCCACCGGGGAGCTGTTTTTT.

V gene TRBV20-1 combines with J gene TRBJ2-3; a possible D gene is TRBD2 (6 bases). Germline assignment: CDR1 DFQATT and CDR2 SNEGSKA (reference sequence). Trimming stripped 3 bases from V and 2 bases from J, with 12 bases between. CDR3 length: 14 residues. The CDR3 DNA reads TGCAGTGCTAGTCGTGGCGGGAACACAGATACGCAGTATTTT. This translates into CSASRGGNTDTQYF.

V is TRBV5-4 and J is TRBJ2-3, with D perhaps TRBD1 (5 bases). This CDR3 contains 15 residues. Germline V gene lookup returns CDR1 SGHNT and CDR2 YYREEE (reference sequence). V shed 0 bases and J shed 0 bases, with 8 bases lying between them. The chain's CDR3 is CASSLVGVSTDTQYF. In DNA form, the CDR3 reads TGTGCCAGCAGCTTGGTAGGGGTAAGCACAGATACGCAGTATTTT.

This chain connects TRBV19 to TRBJ2-6; D call uncertain. Germline CDR1 is LNHDA and CDR2 is SQIVND (reference sequence). Trimming shortened V by 0 bases and J by 16 bases, and 10 bases separated the two germline ends. This CDR3 is 12 amino acids long. The CDR3 DNA reads as TGTGCCAGTAGTATAGATACCCGCAGACTGACTTTC. This encodes CASSIDTRRLTF.

This clone was recorded a few times. CDR3 sequence (DNA): TGTGCCAGCAGTGACCCCAGCGAGGGCAATGAGCAGTTCTTC. This translates into CASSDPSEGNEQFF. The chain has TRBV2 and TRBJ2-1, with a possible D match to TRBD2 (5 bases). The V end lost 3 bases, the J end lost 6 bases, and 12 bases lay between the germline ends. The germline CDR1 and CDR2 sequences are SNHLY and FYNNEI. The CDR3 contains 14 residues.

The chain is built from TRBV15 and TRBJ2-5, with D perhaps matching TRBD2 (7 bases). The germline V gene has CDR1 LNHNV and CDR2 YYDKDF (reference sequence). This CDR3 comprises 13 residues. The V end lost 10 bases, the J end lost 5 bases, and 17 bases lay between the germline ends. CDR3 sequence: CASKSGGGETQYF. For the CDR3, the DNA is TGTGCCAGCAAATCGGGGGGCGGGGAGACCCAGTACTTC.

The CDR3 spells CASSQDIPGLDEKLFF. The CDR3 DNA sequence: TGTGCCAGCAGCCAAGATATTCCGGGTCTGGATGAAAAACTGTTTTTT. V usage is TRBV3-1 (or the pseudogene TRBV3-2) and J usage is TRBJ1-4, with unresolved D. Per germline, CDR1 LGHDT and CDR2 YNNKEL (reference sequence). The CDR3 totals 16 residues. Trimming took off 0 bases at V and 6 bases at J, with 14 bases between the two ends.

The J gene is TRBJ1-2, the V gene TRBV15; D perhaps matches TRBD1 (5 bases). Germline CDR1 and CDR2: LNHNV and YYDKDF (reference sequence). The ends were cut back, 0 bases at V and 1 base at J, with 12 bases in the middle. The CDR3 is 16 amino acids. The CDR3 sequence is CATSRDLTVINYGYTF. Here the CDR3 DNA reads TGTGCCACCAGCAGAGATTTGACAGTAATTAACTATGGCTACACCTTC.

This clone was counted once. V usage is TRBV7-2 and J usage is TRBJ1-5, with D perhaps TRBD1 (5 bases). In germline, CDR1 is SGHTA, CDR2 FQGNSA. V lost 2 bases and J 3 bases, leaving 11 bases between the germline ends. The length of the CDR3 is 15 residues. The CDR3 region is CASSLTSGINQPQHF. DNA of the CDR3: TGTGCCAGCAGCTTAACTTCAGGGATCAATCAGCCCCAGCATTTT.

The chain uses TRBV11-3 and TRBJ2-2; unclear D gene. Germline V CDR1 and CDR2: SGHNT, YENEEA. The CDR3 totals 16 residues. The ends were cut back, 1 base at V and 4 bases at J, with 13 bases in the middle. This CDR3 reads CASSLVSTPSTGELFF. The CDR3, as DNA: TGTGCCAGCAGCTTAGTTTCTACCCCGAGCACCGGGGAGCTGTTTTTT.

The chain has TRBV4-2 and TRBJ2-7; the D gene is possibly TRBD2 (7 bases). CDR1 and CDR2 (germline): LGHNA, YNFKEQ. V lost 3 bases and J 7 bases, leaving 16 bases between the germline ends. This CDR3 spans 14 amino acids. The DNA for the CDR3 is TGTGCCAGCAGCCAGGGGGGGCCAACGGGGGAGCAGTACTTC. Translation gives CASSQGGPTGEQYF.